The entry below gives a single T cell receptor (beta chain) sequence along with its context. The target antigen is unknown. 5'RACE template switching added a universal primer site and UMIs to TCR cDNA. Each CDR3 protein is one row after TCRdb ran MiXCR on the 5' RACE reads. Here the sample spans 150,000 to 200,000 distinct CDR3 sequences, approximately 10% being singletons. This specimen comes from a study of T cells after yellow fever vaccination. Study-wide context: Fractions containing few cells were prepared with SMART-Seq v4 Ultra Low Input.

General study results and limits: Subsequent to the booster, the majority of primary-vaccination clones reappeared (approximately 95% CD4, 88% CD8). Repertoires sorted by FACS could include abundant clonotypes that are contaminants from the bulk population.

The material was CD8+ T cells sorted from PBMCs, obtained 45 days after the yellow fever booster vaccination. This TCR was sampled from a man younger than 30 who received the YFV17D yellow fever vaccine.

The CDR3 DNA follows: TGTGCCAGCAGTCCACAACATTGGGCCTACAATGAGCAGTTCTTC. Its translation is CASSPQHWAYNEQFF. The V call is TRBV6-2 or TRBV6-3, the J call TRBJ2-1; D remains unclear. This CDR3 is built from 15 residues. Germline CDR1 and CDR2: MNHEY and SVGEGT. Between the trimmed V and J ends, which lost 5 bases and 2 bases, there was a span of 13 bases.